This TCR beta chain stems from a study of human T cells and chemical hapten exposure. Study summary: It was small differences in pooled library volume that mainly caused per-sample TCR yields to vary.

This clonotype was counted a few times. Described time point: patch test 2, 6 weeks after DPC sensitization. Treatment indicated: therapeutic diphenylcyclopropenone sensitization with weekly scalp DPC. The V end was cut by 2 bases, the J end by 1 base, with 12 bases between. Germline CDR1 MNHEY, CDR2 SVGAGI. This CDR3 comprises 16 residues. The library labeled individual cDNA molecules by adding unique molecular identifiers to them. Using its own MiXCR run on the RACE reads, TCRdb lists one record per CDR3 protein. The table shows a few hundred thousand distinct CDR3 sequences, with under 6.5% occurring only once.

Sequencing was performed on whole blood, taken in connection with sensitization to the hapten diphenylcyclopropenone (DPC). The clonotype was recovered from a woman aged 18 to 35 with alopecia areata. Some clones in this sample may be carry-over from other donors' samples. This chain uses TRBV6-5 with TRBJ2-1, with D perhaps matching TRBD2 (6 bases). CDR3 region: CASSYAPTRSYNEQFF. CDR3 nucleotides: TGTGCCAGCAGTTACGCCCCGACTAGATCCTACAATGAGCAGTTCTTC.